This passage covers 21 T cell receptor beta chains from one sample sequenced in a study of T cell responses to AZD1222 COVID-19 vaccine. Method: immunoSEQ multiplex PCR; TCRdb's copy keeps in-frame clones and lacks some. The sample holds 200,000 to 250,000 clones; approximately 94% are singletons and the top ten take over 1.5%. The sequencing used peripheral blood, collected 28 days after the second dose of the MenACWY control vaccine. The receptors come from an adult who received the MenACWY meningococcal vaccine as a control.

The V gene is TRBV14, the J gene TRBJ2-7; perhaps D is TRBD1 or TRBD2 (6 bases each). V was trimmed by 6 bases and J by 7 bases, leaving 22 bases between them. The CDR3 has 15 amino acids. Germline CDR1 SGHDN, CDR2 FVKESK. The CDR3 spells CASSPWGAGDQEQYF. DNA of the CDR3: TGTGCCAGCAGTCCCTGGGGGGCGGGTGATCAGGAGCAGTACTTC.

The chain is built from TRBV19 and TRBJ2-1; TRBD2 is a possible D gene (6 bases). The CDR3 runs 14 residues. V lost 7 bases and J lost 5, with 15 bases in between. Germline loops: CDR1 LNHDA, CDR2 SQIVND (reference sequence). The CDR3 nucleotides are TGTGCCAGTAAGGTGGCGGGAAAAGACAATGAGCAGTTCTTC. Residues: CASKVAGKDNEQFF.

The rearrangement joins TRBV11-2 to TRBJ2-5, with 10 bases fitting TRBD1. CDR1 is SGHAT and CDR2 is FQNNGV in the germline V gene. The CDR3 extends over 15 amino acids. The trim removed 5 bases at V and 6 bases at J, leaving 9 bases unmatched. The CDR3, as DNA: TGTGCCAGCAGCCTCCAGACAGGGGGCGCGAAGACCCAGTACTTC. Protein sequence: CASSLQTGGAKTQYF.

This clone was seen only once. V is TRBV6-1 and J is TRBJ1-3, with a possible D match to TRBD1 (6 bases). Per the germline V gene, CDR1 is MNHNS and CDR2 is SASEGT. This CDR3 spans 16 amino acids. With 3 bases removed from V and 0 bases from J, the gap between germline ends came to 12 bases. The DNA for the CDR3 is TGTGCCAGCAGTGAGTCGGGGGCTGGCTCTGGAAACACCATATATTTT. Amino acids: CASSESGAGSGNTIYF.

The rearrangement links TRBV6-2 or TRBV6-3 to TRBJ2-1, with TRBD1 as a possible D gene (6 bases). The ends were cut back, 6 bases at V and 7 bases at J, with 13 bases in the middle. This CDR3 has 13 amino acids. Germline V CDR1 and CDR2: MNHEY, SVGEGT. This CDR3 is CASSRWTVNEQFF. CDR3 nucleotide sequence: TGTGCCAGCAGCAGATGGACAGTAAATGAGCAGTTCTTC.

The chain joins TRBV30 to TRBJ1-4, with 7 bases lining up with TRBD1. The CDR3 covers 13 residues. V trimming: 5 bases; J trimming: 4 bases; junction bases outside the gene matches: 4. Germline V gene data show CDR1 as GTSNPN and CDR2 as SVGIG (reference sequence). CDR3 region: CAWGTGVNEKLFF. The CDR3 nucleotides are TGTGCCTGGGGAACAGGGGTTAATGAAAAACTGTTTTTT.

The genes are TRBV25-1 and TRBJ1-5, with D unresolved. The CDR3 is 16 residues long. CDR1 is MGHDK, CDR2 SYGVNS, per germline. Trimming shortened V by 6 bases and J by 9 bases, and 24 bases separated the two germline ends. The CDR3 is CASRWQVRLRRLPQHF. In nucleotides, the CDR3 is TGTGCCAGCAGGTGGCAAGTACGGCTTCGCCGTTTGCCCCAGCATTTT.

The chain has TRBV12-3 or TRBV12-4 and TRBJ2-7; D is ambiguous. Trimming pared 3 bases from V and 3 bases from J, leaving 9 bases between. This CDR3 has 13 residues. CDR3 sequence reads: CASSFPSFYEQYF. Written as DNA, the CDR3 is TGTGCCAGCAGTTTTCCCAGCTTCTACGAGCAGTACTTC.

V is TRBV7-8 and J is TRBJ2-3; 9 bases line up with TRBD2. With 4 bases clipped from V and 5 bases from J, the junction kept 10 bases outside the gene matches. The CDR3 runs 16 residues. CDR1 is SGHVS and CDR2 is FQNEAQ in the germline V gene. The CDR3 loop is CASSSSRGGTKDTQYF. CDR3 bases: TGTGCCAGCAGCTCATCGCGGGGGGGCACAAAAGATACGCAGTATTTT.

The rearrangement uses TRBV5-4 and TRBJ1-4, with no clear D. The V end was cut by 1 base, the J end by 4 bases, with 8 bases between. The CDR3 sequence is 14 residues long. The V gene's germline CDR1 is SGHNT and CDR2 YYREEE (reference sequence). CDR3: CASSLSNNNEKLFF. DNA for the CDR3: TGTGCCAGCAGCTTGTCTAATAATAATGAAAAACTGTTTTTT.

This chain links TRBV15 with TRBJ1-4; 7 bases fit TRBD1. The CDR3 runs to 14 residues. V shed 5 bases and J 8 bases; nucleotides not matched to a gene: 8. CDR1 and CDR2 (germline): LNHNV, YYDKDF (reference sequence). CDR3 region: CATSERGLSEKLFF. CDR3 DNA sequence: TGTGCCACCAGCGAAAGGGGGCTAAGCGAAAAACTGTTTTTT.

In its sample, this clone was seen once. V gene TRBV7-7 combines with J gene TRBJ1-2; possible D gene TRBD1, 5 bases. The CDR3 has 15 residues. The V end was cut by 1 base, the J end by 8 bases, with 17 bases between. Germline V gives CDR1 SSHAT, CDR2 FNYEAQ (reference sequence). In DNA form, the CDR3 reads TGTGCCAGCAGCTTAGTGGGGGAAAGGGAGGGAGGCTACACCTTC. Amino acid sequence: CASSLVGEREGGYTF.

The gene calls are TRBV6-2 or TRBV6-3 and TRBJ2-7; perhaps TRBD2 as D (5 bases). Germline V gene sequence: CDR1 MNHEY, CDR2 SVGEGT. The germline V and J ends were trimmed by 6 bases and 5 bases, with 11 bases remaining between them. The length of the CDR3 is 12 residues. The DNA for the CDR3 is TGTGCCAGCAGCACTCAGAGGGACGAGCAGTACTTC. It specifies CASSTQRDEQYF.

The chain carries TRBV19 and TRBJ2-1, with D perhaps matching TRBD1 (6 bases). Germline V CDR1 and CDR2: LNHDA, SQIVND (reference sequence). Trimming pared 4 bases from V and 14 bases from J, leaving 15 bases between. CDR3 length equals 12 residues. CDR3 protein: CASSTPGDEEFF. The CDR3 region has the DNA TGTGCCAGTAGTACCCCAGGGGACGAGGAGTTCTTC.

This clone appeared once. V is TRBV28 and J is TRBJ2-1; 13 bases fit TRBD2. CDR1 and CDR2 from the germline V gene are MDHEN and SYDVKM. The CDR3 has 15 amino acids. The junction had 10 bases not matched to a gene; V was cut back by 7 bases and J by 10 bases. CDR3 in DNA: TGTGCCAGCACTATACTAGCGGGGGGGCCGGAGGAGCAGTTCTTC. As protein: CASTILAGGPEEQFF.

This chain uses TRBV28 with TRBJ2-7, with TRBD2 matching 10 bases. V shed 5 bases and J 0 bases; nucleotides not matched to a gene: 4. CDR3 length equals 15 residues. Germline CDR1 MDHEN, CDR2 SYDVKM. CDR3 sequence: CASSPRTSGSYEQYF. Written as DNA, the CDR3 is TGTGCCAGCAGTCCACGGACTAGCGGCTCCTACGAGCAGTACTTC.

The chain recombines TRBV5-4 with TRBJ1-1; D uncertain. The CDR3 spans 14 residues. Germline V gene data show CDR1 as SGHNT and CDR2 as YYREEE (reference sequence). Trimming shortened V by 2 bases and J by 0 bases, and 8 bases separated the two germline ends. The CDR3 DNA is TGTGCCAGCAGCTTTTCTTGGATGAACACTGAAGCTTTCTTT. This gives the protein CASSFSWMNTEAFF.

This chain joins TRBV9 and TRBJ2-3; the D gene is possibly TRBD1 (6 bases). V was trimmed by 2 bases and J by 4 bases, leaving 20 bases between them. CDR1 and CDR2 from the germline V gene are SGDLS and YYNGEE. The CDR3 runs 17 residues. DNA of the CDR3: TGTGCCAGCAGCGTTGGTATGGGGGCGTCTGGTGCAGATACGCAGTATTTT. Translated, it gives CASSVGMGASGADTQYF.

The V and J genes are TRBV7-8 and TRBJ2-1; D call uncertain. The CDR3 is 18 amino acids. Germline CDR1 reads SGHVS; CDR2 reads FQNEAQ. The ends were cut back, 0 bases at V and 8 bases at J, with 23 bases in the middle. CDR3 bases: TGTGCCAGCAGCTTAGCGGAGACTCAGAGGCGCGGTTTGGATGAGCAGTTCTTC. Its protein product is CASSLAETQRRGLDEQFF. Filled out from reference TRBV7-8 and TRBJ2-1, the complete variable domain reads GAGVSQSPRYKVAKRGQDVALRCDPISGHVSLFWYQQALGQGPEFLTYFQNEAQLDKSGLPSDRFFAERPEGSVSTLKIQRTQQEDSAVYLCASSLAETQRRGLDEQFFGPGTRLTVL.

This chain uses TRBV7-6 with TRBJ1-1; D ambiguous. Trimming removed 8 bases at V and 0 bases at J, with 10 bases between. The CDR3 runs 13 residues. The germline V gene has CDR1 SGHVS and CDR2 FNYEAQ. The DNA of the CDR3 is TGTGCCAGCGGGATAGGCCTGAACACTGAAGCTTTCTTT. It specifies CASGIGLNTEAFF.

This clone appeared a single time. V and J are TRBV10-3 and TRBJ2-5, with 8 bases identical to TRBD2. The CDR3 is made up of 16 amino acids. Trimming took 2 bases from V and 1 from J; bases not matched to a gene: 6. The V gene's germline CDR1 is ENHRY and CDR2 SYGVKD. CDR3 protein: CAISEGAGGVQETQYF. CDR3 in DNA: TGTGCCATCAGTGAGGGTGCGGGAGGAGTCCAAGAGACCCAGTACTTC.